The source of this T cell receptor beta chain is a study of tumor and adjacent non-tumor tissue in lung cancer. In the study overall: Patients comprised about a dozen adenocarcinoma, a couple of squamous cell carcinoma and 1 small cell lung cancer. Overall study results and limits: Compared with tumor, normal lung showed significantly lower TCR diversity. Tumor repertoires had a smaller top 100 clone share than normal lung. Patients with more diverse tumor TCRs had worse survival.

This CDR3 contains 15 residues. CDR1 and CDR2 from the germline V gene are GTSNPN and SVGIG (reference sequence). The V segment lost 2 bases and the J segment 4 bases; nucleotides outside the gene matches: 8. Points on this clonotype: Its antigen remains unknown. One base away lies a much larger clone, so this may be a sequencing read error.

The library came from three nested PCR rounds adapted from ARM-PCR protocols. One entry per CDR3 protein, called by TCRdb with MiXCR from the multiplex PCR reads. The sample lists under 95,000 distinct CDR3 sequences, 61% occurring once. This sample's RNA came from whole unsorted tissue. V usage is TRBV30 and J usage is TRBJ2-5, with 9 nucleotides matching TRBD2. This clonotype originated in a man between 65 and 80 years old with non-small cell lung cancer. Input material: lung tumor tissue. The CDR3 sequence: CAWSSGGGAPETQYF. CDR3 sequence (DNA): TGTGCCTGGAGTAGTGGCGGGGGGGCCCCAGAGACCCAGTACTTC.